These T cell receptor beta chains were read from a single sample in a study of cytomegalovirus exposure and HLA in healthy donors. Libraries were prepared by immunoSEQ multiplex PCR; TCRdb keeps only in-frame clonotypes and omits some of them. This sample has 220,000 or so clones, with roughly 83% found just once. Sequenced: PBMCs. The receptors come from a woman aged 30 to 39 in good health and CMV-seropositive. The CDR3 runs from the conserved cysteine through the conserved F or W. The D gene is left open where the match is weak. The size of a clone is reported for some rows only, either as once, few or many, or as a class for expanded clones.

D	V	size	J	DNA	CDR3
.	TRBV5-4	.	TRBJ1-2	TGTGCCAGCAGCTATGAAAAGACGGCTAACTATGGCTACACCTTC	CASSYEKTANYGYTF
.	TRBV5-1	.	TRBJ2-4	TGCGCCAGCAGCTTGGCGGCGGGGTTAGCCAAAAACATTCAGTACTTC	CASSLAAGLAKNIQYF
.	TRBV5-4	.	TRBJ1-4	TGTGCCAGCAGCCGCCGGGATCGTAATGAAAAACTGTTTTTT	CASSRRDRNEKLFF
TRBD1	TRBV7-2	.	TRBJ1-5	TGTGCCAGCAGCTTAGAGGCAGGGGGCCAGCCCCAGCATTTT	CASSLEAGGQPQHF
TRBD1	TRBV4-3	.	TRBJ1-1	TGCGCCAGCAGCCAAACGGGACAGAAAAACACTGAAGCTTTCTTT	CASSQTGQKNTEAFF
.	TRBV5-1	few	TRBJ2-2	TGCGCCAGCAGCTCAGGGGAAGAGCTGTTTTTT	CASSSGEELFF
TRBD2	TRBV27	.	TRBJ2-7	TGTGCCAGCAGTCTAATAAGCGGGAGCCATACCTACGAGCAGTACTTC	CASSLISGSHTYEQYF
TRBD2	TRBV7-6	.	TRBJ2-7	TGTGCCAGCAGCTCTACTAGCGGGAGGGCCGCTGGGGTCGAGCAGTACTTC	CASSSTSGRAAGVEQYF
.	TRBV2	.	TRBJ2-5	TGTGCCAGCAGTGCGGGGAGTAATGAGGAGACCCAGTACTTC	CASSAGSNEETQYF
.	TRBV5-6	.	TRBJ1-1	TGTGCCAGCAGCTGGACGTTTCGAGGGAACACTGAAGCTTTCTTT	CASSWTFRGNTEAFF
.	TRBV11-2	.	TRBJ1-2	TGTGCCAGCAGCTCGCTAAGGGGCGGGGGGCTGGGTAACTATGGCTACACCTTC	CASSSLRGGGLGNYGYTF
TRBD2	TRBV7-2	.	TRBJ2-1	TGTGCCAGCAGCTTAGCCGGGCTAGCGGGAATGAATGAGCAGTTCTTC	CASSLAGLAGMNEQFF
TRBD1	TRBV5-1	.	TRBJ2-7	TGCGCCAGCAGCTTCAAACCTCAGGGACAGATAGTTTCCTACGAGCAGTACTTC	CASSFKPQGQIVSYEQYF
.	TRBV18	.	TRBJ1-2	TGTGCCAGCTCAGCACAGGGAGATTATGGCTACACCTTC	CASSAQGDYGYTF
.	TRBV27	.	TRBJ1-3	TGTGCCAGCAAACCAGTAGGGACCCCTGGAAACACCATATATTTT	CASKPVGTPGNTIYF
.	TRBV6-6	.	TRBJ2-7	TGTGCCAGCAGGACCGGGACGGGCGAGCAGTACTTC	CASRTGTGEQYF
TRBD2	TRBV6-4	.	TRBJ2-3	TGTGCCAGCAGTGAATGGACTAGCGGACGCACAGATACGCAGTATTTT	CASSEWTSGRTDTQYF
.	TRBV9	.	TRBJ1-1	TGTGCCAGCAGCGTAGTAGGAGGGACGGGCACTGAAGCTTTCTTT	CASSVVGGTGTEAFF
.	TRBV11-3	.	TRBJ2-7	TGTGCCAGCAGCTTAGGTGGCGGGCTTGACGAGCAGTACTTC	CASSLGGGLDEQYF
TRBD1	TRBV28	few	TRBJ2-7	TGTGCCAGCAGTTTAGGGACAGGGGGCAACGAGCAGTACTTC	CASSLGTGGNEQYF
TRBD1	TRBV30	.	TRBJ1-4	TGTGCCTGGAGAACCTGGACAGGGGTCGGTGAAAAACTGTTTTTT	CAWRTWTGVGEKLFF
.	TRBV28	.	TRBJ2-7	TGTGCCAGCAGTCCACCCCCAGAGCTGAGCTCCTACGAGCAGTACTTC	CASSPPPELSSYEQYF
.	TRBV2	.	TRBJ1-3	TGTGCCAGCAGTGATGGGGGAGGGGGAAACACCATATATTTT	CASSDGGGGNTIYF
.	TRBV5-1	.	TRBJ1-3	TGCGCCAGCAGCACTGGAAACACCATATATTTT	CASSTGNTIYF
.	TRBV27	.	TRBJ2-3	TGTGCCAGCAGTCCTCGGACAGTTCGCACAGATACGCAGTATTTT	CASSPRTVRTDTQYF
TRBD1	TRBV18	.	TRBJ2-7	TGTGCCAGCTCTACCGGGACAGGGGTGACCTACGAGCAGTACTTC	CASSTGTGVTYEQYF
.	TRBV5-4	once	TRBJ1-1	TGTGCCAGCAGCTTGGAACAGGGAGCGAACACTGAAGCTTTCTTT	CASSLEQGANTEAFF
TRBD1	TRBV13	once	TRBJ1-2	TGTGCCAGCAGCCAGGGACAGGGGAATGGCTACACCTTC	CASSQGQGNGYTF
.	TRBV30	.	TRBJ2-1	TGTGCCTGGGGGGTGTCGCGCAATGAGCAGTTCTTC	CAWGVSRNEQFF
.	TRBV11-2	.	TRBJ2-2	TGTGCCAGCAGCCTCGGGAACCACGGGGAGCTGTTTTTT	CASSLGNHGELFF
.	TRBV6-1	.	TRBJ1-1	TGTGCCAGCAAGCAACGGACCGCTTGGACTGAAGCTTTCTTT	CASKQRTAWTEAFF
.	TRBV6-5	.	TRBJ2-7	TGTGCCAGCAGTTACGGGGGGGCGCGAGCCGAGCAGTACTTC	CASSYGGARAEQYF
.	TRBV7-8	.	TRBJ2-2	TGTGCCAGCAGCTTAGTTCCGGGGACCGGGGAGCTGTTTTTT	CASSLVPGTGELFF
TRBD1	TRBV5-6	few	TRBJ1-4	TGTGCCAGCAGCTTGAAGGGGGCCGGAGGTGAAAAACTGTTTTTT	CASSLKGAGGEKLFF
TRBD2	TRBV7-3	.	TRBJ2-3	TGTGCCAGCAGCGGGACTGGCGGGAGAGATACGCAGTATTTT	CASSGTGGRDTQYF
.	TRBV29-1	.	TRBJ1-1	TGCAGCGTTGGGGGGGCAGGGACAGCTTTCTTT	CSVGGAGTAFF
TRBD2	TRBV6-1	.	TRBJ2-5	TGTGCCAGCAGTGAAGCTTCGGGGGGGCAAGAGACCCAGTACTTC	CASSEASGGQETQYF
TRBD2	TRBV9	.	TRBJ2-1	TGTGCCAGCAGCGTCCGGACTAGCGGGATGTATCAGCAGTTCTTC	CASSVRTSGMYQQFF